This record covers a single T cell receptor beta chain. This clonotype was recorded a few times. Its antigen target is currently unknown. Qualities for individual bases were not recorded, and no much larger clone is one base off. The library was made by 5' RACE. Sequenced on a NextSeq 500. In the TCR library protocol, unique molecular identifiers were attached to individual cDNA molecules to correct for PCR bias and sequencing error. TCR alpha and beta chains were both sequenced, and the abundances of alpha and beta sequences in each sample were closely correlated with each other. As for the authors' bioinformatics: Decombinator V4 was used to annotate TCR sequences for V gene, J gene and CDR3. Expanded TCRs were defined as changing significantly between any two time points under a Poisson model with p below 0.0001. TCR abundances were normalised to the total number of TCRs sequenced per sample and expressed as counts per million. VDJdb, accessed 1 November 2021, was searched for CMV, EBV and SARS-CoV-2 annotated TCRs, excluding TCRs annotated for multiple antigens. The public sequencing data were trimmed at Q25 with fastp and processed into clonotypes with MiXCR by TCRdb, which kept only in-frame beta chains. Every entry covers one CDR3 protein and lists the most common genes and DNA from its rows. The V and J calls were not made by the authors but by TCRdb's processing. The sample table holds approximately 66,000 distinct CDR3 sequences, of which under 15% were seen once. The ten largest clonotypes hold 4% to 4.5% of the sample.

Set within a cohort of healthcare workers in London, UK, this nested case-control study involved weekly PCR testing of nasopharyngeal swabs along with blood sampling. Healthcare workers were recruited between 23 and 31 March 2020, during the week of the UK lockdown, and were followed weekly for up to about 15 weeks. The data are from a study of early T cells in non-severe SARS-CoV-2 infection (dated by TCRdb to the early 2020s). With respect to the entire study: Bulk RNA from unsorted whole blood was used for TCR sequencing, so alpha and beta chains could not be paired. The study at large found these results: Matching against VDJdb was skewed toward anti-spike CD8 responses, likely underestimated virus-specific expansions, and missed private and CD4 specificities.

The source material was whole blood. The receptor's source is an adult who was a healthcare worker with PCR-confirmed SARS-CoV-2 infection or an uninfected control (not recorded which).

The CDR3: CASSSSWTVGTDTQYF. The sequenced DNA is TGTGCCAGCAGTTCATCTTGGACAGTGGGCACAGATACGCAGTATTTT. Here the chain combines TRBV6-1 and TRBJ2-3, with a weak D call of TRBD1 (6 bases match). The germline V gene gives CDR1 as MNHNS and CDR2 as SASEGT. The CDR3 covers 16 residues, taking in both the cysteine and the phenylalanine. CDR3 DNA only is kept here, 48 bases in frame from base 1. V drops 5 bases and J drops 1 base, leaving 16 bases in between.